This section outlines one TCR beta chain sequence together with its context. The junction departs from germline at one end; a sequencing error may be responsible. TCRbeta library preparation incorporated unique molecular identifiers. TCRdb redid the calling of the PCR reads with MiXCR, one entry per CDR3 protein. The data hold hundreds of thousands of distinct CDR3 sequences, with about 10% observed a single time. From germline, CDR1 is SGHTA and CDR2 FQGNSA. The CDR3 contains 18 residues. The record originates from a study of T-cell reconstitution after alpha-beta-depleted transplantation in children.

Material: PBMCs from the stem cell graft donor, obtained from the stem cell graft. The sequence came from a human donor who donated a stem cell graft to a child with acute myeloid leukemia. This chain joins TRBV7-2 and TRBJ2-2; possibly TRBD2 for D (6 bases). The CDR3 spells CASRLAVWGVGNTGELFF. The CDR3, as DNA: TGTGCCAGCAGGTTAGCGGTTTGGGGGGTCGGGAACACCGGGGAGCTGTTTTTT.